The rows below give T cell receptor beta chains drawn from one sample of a study of human T cells and chemical hapten exposure. TCRdb fed the 5' RACE reads into MiXCR, producing one record per CDR3 protein. The table lists roughly 81,000 distinct CDR3 sequences, roughly 7.7% of them singletons. These TCRs come from a male donor in good health. Both conserved end residues are part of each CDR3. D genes are given only for firm matches. Size is omitted from some rows. Given values are once, few, many or a class for expanded clones.

j_gene,abundance,d_gene,v_gene,CDR3nt,CDR3aa
TRBJ1-5,NA,NA,TRBV3-1,TGTGCCAGCAGCCAAAACAGGGCCAATCAGCCCCAGCATTTT,CASSQNRANQPQHF
TRBJ2-1,few,TRBD1,TRBV12-3/TRBV12-4,TGTGCCAGCAGTTTACTCCCGGGACAGACTTACAATGAGCAGTTCTTC,CASSLLPGQTYNEQFF
TRBJ2-7,NA,NA,TRBV7-9,TGTGCCGGCAGCTTAGTGAGGGGTCAAGGCGAGCAGTACTTC,CAGSLVRGQGEQYF
TRBJ1-5,NA,TRBD1,TRBV25-1,TGTGCCAGTTCCGGGACAGGGACAAATCAGCCCCAGCATTTT,CASSGTGTNQPQHF
TRBJ2-1,few,NA,TRBV5-1,TGCGCCAGCAGCCCGGGACTTACCAATGAGCAGTTCTTC,CASSPGLTNEQFF
TRBJ2-7,many,TRBD1,TRBV11-2,TGTGCCAGCAGCCAGGACAGGAACACCTACGAGCAGTACTTC,CASSQDRNTYEQYF
TRBJ2-1,many,NA,TRBV5-1,TGCGCCAGCAGCACCGATCCCTACAATGAGCAGTTCTTC,CASSTDPYNEQFF
TRBJ2-7,NA,NA,TRBV6-5,TGTGCCAGCAGTAAAGCGGGACAGAGTTTCTACGAGCAGTACTTC,CASSKAGQSFYEQYF
TRBJ2-7,few,TRBD1,TRBV12-3/TRBV12-4,TGTGCCAGCAGCTCCACAGGGGCCCACGAGCAGTACTTC,CASSSTGAHEQYF
TRBJ2-7,NA,NA,TRBV4-2,TGTGCCAGCAGCCAAGACGGGAAGGGGTCCTCCTACGAGCAGTACTTC,CASSQDGKGSSYEQYF
TRBJ2-4,few,TRBD2,TRBV27,TGTGCCAGCAGTTTACGGCTAGCGGGAGCCAAAAACATTCAGTACTTC,CASSLRLAGAKNIQYF
TRBJ1-1,many,NA,TRBV12-3/TRBV12-4,TGTGCCAGCAGTGACGAGGGTTGGACTGAAGCTTTCTTT,CASSDEGWTEAFF
TRBJ2-7,many,TRBD2,TRBV6-1,TGTGCCAGCAGTGATCGAGCGGGGGGTACCTACGAGCAGTACTTC,CASSDRAGGTYEQYF
TRBJ2-5,many,TRBD2,TRBV6-2/TRBV6-3,TGTGCCAGCAGTTACGGACTAGCGGCAGAGACCCAGTACTTC,CASSYGLAAETQYF
TRBJ2-7,few,NA,TRBV12-5,TGTGCTAGTGGTTCCCCCTCCACAGCCTACGAGCAGTACTTC,CASGSPSTAYEQYF
TRBJ1-6,few,NA,TRBV1,TGCACCAGCAGTCAGGACAGGGGTAGATCACCCCTCCACTTT,CTSSQDRGRSPLHF
TRBJ1-1,few,NA,TRBV5-1,TGCGCCAGCGGCATCTCCGACAGGAACACTGAAGCTTTCTTT,CASGISDRNTEAFF
TRBJ2-3,NA,NA,TRBV6-2/TRBV6-3,TGTGCCAGCAGTCAAGCCGGCCCGACACCTAGCACAGATACGCAGTATTTT,CASSQAGPTPSTDTQYF
TRBJ2-7,many,NA,TRBV14,TGTGCCAGCAGCCAAGACCAGGGGTTTCCCTACGAGCAGTACTTC,CASSQDQGFPYEQYF
TRBJ1-5,NA,NA,TRBV7-9,TGTGCCAGCAGCCTGGACAGTCTCAATCAGCCCCAGCATTTT,CASSLDSLNQPQHF
TRBJ2-6,medium-sized,NA,TRBV4-3,TGCGCCAGCAGCCAAGACACCAGCTCTGGGGCCAACGTCCTGACTTTC,CASSQDTSSGANVLTF
TRBJ2-6,many,NA,TRBV5-1,TGCGCCAGCAGCTTCGCAGGGGAATACTCTGGGGCCAACGTCCTGACTTTC,CASSFAGEYSGANVLTF
TRBJ2-7,many,TRBD2,TRBV25-1,TGTGCCAGCAGTGAAGCGGGAGATTACGAGCAGTACTTC,CASSEAGDYEQYF